This T cell receptor beta chain was sequenced for a study of cytomegalovirus exposure and HLA in healthy donors. Study-level information: Some 200 million T cells yielded roughly 100 million unique TCR beta sequences, as an earlier analysis found.

This clone was recorded a few times. As yet, its antigen is unknown. Study conclusions and caveats: Association with HLA alleles at 0.05 false discovery rate was found for approximately 18,000 TCR beta sequences in a later analysis. Reports indicated that the classifier achieved high specificity and sensitivity in diagnosing cytomegalovirus status.

The PCR made use of 60 Vbeta and 13 Jbeta primers. As processed by the authors: Later work found approximately 80 million unique TCR beta chains, with 9.5 million to 11 million shared. Assay used: immunoSEQ multiplex PCR; TCRdb lists only in-frame clones, some missing. V, J and clone size are those of that table, while D and trimming were read from the DNA. The top ten hold over 2% of the sample, which has about 200,000 clones, 77% seen once. This CDR3 has 13 amino acids. Germline V CDR1 and CDR2: SGHDT, YYEEEE. The V gene end was trimmed by 4 bases and the J gene end by 2 bases; junction bases not matched to a gene: 3.

This clonotype originated in a woman aged 30 to 39 in good health and CMV-seropositive. The chain combines TRBV5-6 with TRBJ2-7; 7 nucleotides agree with TRBD1. Sample: PBMCs. In DNA, the CDR3 is TGTGCCAGCAGCACCGGGACAGCCTACGAGCAGTACTTC. Amino acid sequence: CASSTGTAYEQYF.